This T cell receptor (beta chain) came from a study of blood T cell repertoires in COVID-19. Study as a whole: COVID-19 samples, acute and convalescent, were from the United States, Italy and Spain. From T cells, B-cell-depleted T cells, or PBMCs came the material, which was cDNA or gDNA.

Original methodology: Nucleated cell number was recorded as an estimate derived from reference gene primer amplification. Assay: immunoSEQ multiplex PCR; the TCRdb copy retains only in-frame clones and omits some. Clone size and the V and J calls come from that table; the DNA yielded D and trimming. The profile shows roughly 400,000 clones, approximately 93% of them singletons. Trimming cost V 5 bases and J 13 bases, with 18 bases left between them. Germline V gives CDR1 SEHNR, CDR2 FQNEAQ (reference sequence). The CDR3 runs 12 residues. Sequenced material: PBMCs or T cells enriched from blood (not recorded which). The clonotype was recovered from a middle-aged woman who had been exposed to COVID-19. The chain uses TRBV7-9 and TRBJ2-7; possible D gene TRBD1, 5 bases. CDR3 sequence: CASSPEPTAGYF. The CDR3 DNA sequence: TGTGCCAGCAGCCCAGAACCGACAGCCGGATACTTC.